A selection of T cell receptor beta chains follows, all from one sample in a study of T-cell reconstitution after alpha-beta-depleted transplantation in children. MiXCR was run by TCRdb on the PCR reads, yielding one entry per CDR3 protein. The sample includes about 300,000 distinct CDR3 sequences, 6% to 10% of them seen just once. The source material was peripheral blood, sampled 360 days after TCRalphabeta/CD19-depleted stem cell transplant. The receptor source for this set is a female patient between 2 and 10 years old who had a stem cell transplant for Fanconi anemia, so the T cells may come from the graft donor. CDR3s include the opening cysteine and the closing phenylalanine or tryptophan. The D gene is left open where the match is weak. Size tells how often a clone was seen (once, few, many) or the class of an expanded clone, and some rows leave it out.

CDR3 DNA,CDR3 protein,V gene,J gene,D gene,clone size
TGTGCCAGCTCAACTGCCCCGGGACAGGGGGACTACAATGAGCAGTTCTTC,CASSTAPGQGDYNEQFF,TRBV18,TRBJ2-1,TRBD1,NA
TGCAGTGCTAGAGATTGGCCGGCGTCAGATACGCAGTATTTT,CSARDWPASDTQYF,TRBV20-1,TRBJ2-3,NA,many
TGTGCCAGCAAGATGGCTGGGCGCCAAGAGACCCAGTACTTC,CASKMAGRQETQYF,TRBV5-4,TRBJ2-5,NA,many
TGTGCCATCAGTGAGTCGAGGGACAGTTCCTACGAGCAGTACTTC,CAISESRDSSYEQYF,TRBV10-3,TRBJ2-7,TRBD1,few
TGTGCCAGCTCTGTAGGCCGGCCGAACATTCAGTACTTC,CASSVGRPNIQYF,TRBV6-2/TRBV6-3,TRBJ2-4,NA,once
TGCAGTGCTAGAGCTGTACCGGGACGATACACCGGGGAGCTGTTTTTT,CSARAVPGRYTGELFF,TRBV20-1,TRBJ2-2,NA,few
TGCAGTGCTAGAGATGGGTATGGCTACACCTTC,CSARDGYGYTF,TRBV20-1,TRBJ1-2,NA,few
TGTGCCAGCTCACCACTACCCCCAGATACGCAGTATTTT,CASSPLPPDTQYF,TRBV18,TRBJ2-3,NA,many
TGCGCCAGCAGGGAGAACGGGGGACCATCCACAGATACGCAGTATTTT,CASRENGGPSTDTQYF,TRBV10-2,TRBJ2-3,NA,few
TGTGCCAGCGGTCCCACGGGCACAGATACGCAGTATTTT,CASGPTGTDTQYF,TRBV7-3,TRBJ2-3,NA,many
TGCGCCAGCAGCTTGGCCAAGGGGATTCGAACTGAAGCTTTCTTT,CASSLAKGIRTEAFF,TRBV5-1,TRBJ1-1,NA,NA
TGCAGTGCTAGAGATCGATCCCTCAGGAGCTCCTACGAGCAGTACTTC,CSARDRSLRSSYEQYF,TRBV20-1,TRBJ2-7,NA,many
TGTGCCAGCAGCCAGAGGTCCGTTTGGCCGATGAACACTGAAGCTTTCTTT,CASSQRSVWPMNTEAFF,TRBV3-1,TRBJ1-1,NA,NA
TGTGCCAGCAGCGTCCGATACCCGGGGCAAATATACGAGCAGTACTTC,CASSVRYPGQIYEQYF,TRBV7-3,TRBJ2-7,NA,many
TGTGCCATCAGTGGACCCGGGACAGGGGCTACAGATACGCAGTATTTT,CAISGPGTGATDTQYF,TRBV10-3,TRBJ2-3,TRBD1,many
TGTGCCAGCTCACTTAAACAGGGACTAGCTGAAGAGACCCAGTACTTC,CASSLKQGLAEETQYF,TRBV18,TRBJ2-5,TRBD2,few
TGCGCCAGCAGCCAGCAACAGGCGATCCACACCGGGGAGCTGTTTTTT,CASSQQQAIHTGELFF,TRBV4-3,TRBJ2-2,NA,many